This T cell receptor beta chain was documented in a study of STAT5B mutations in CD4+ large granular lymphocyte leukemia. Points from the study as a whole: Roughly 27% of private leukemic clonotypes occurred rarely in other patients' non-leukemic repertoires.

Assay: immunoSEQ multiplex PCR; the TCRdb copy retains only in-frame clones and omits some. Altogether fewer than 35,000 clones are present, around 84% being singletons, with the ten largest covering roughly 2.5%. As regards this clone: Its target is unknown.

The germline V and J ends were trimmed by 0 bases and 4 bases, with 10 bases remaining between them. The CDR3 is 15 amino acids. The germline CDR1 and CDR2 sequences are MNHEY and SVGAGI. Sequencing input: CD4+ T cells from blood buffy coats. The chain has TRBV6-5 and TRBJ1-3; D unresolved. The clonotype comes from a human donor in good health. The CDR3 reads CASSYSRVPGNTIYF. The DNA for the CDR3 is TGTGCCAGCAGTTACTCGCGGGTCCCGGGAAACACCATATATTTT.